This TCR beta chain was obtained from a study of T cell responses to AZD1222 COVID-19 vaccine. Findings of the study overall: Sampling captured repertoires only after the peak T cell response. Two AZD1222 doses significantly raised spike-specific TCR breadth and depth over controls. Across spike, vaccine-associated CD4 TCRs were found, dominant at 160-218 and 743-854.

Timing groups of about 4 and about 12 weeks for second doses were pooled. Profiled with immunoSEQ multiplex PCR; TCRdb holds only in-frame clones, not every one. The sample shows approximately 84,000 clones, about 80% of them seen only once. Germline assignment: CDR1 MGHRA and CDR2 YSYEKL. Trimming left V 4 bases short and J 5 bases short, with 14 bases between. This CDR3 has 14 amino acids. With respect to this clone: Its target is not known.

This TCR came from an adult who received the AZD1222 COVID-19 vaccine. The chain employs TRBV4-1 and TRBJ2-5; D may be TRBD1 (6 bases). The sequences come from peripheral blood, collected 28 days after the second AZD1222 dose. The CDR3: CASSRIRGGETQYF. The CDR3 DNA follows: TGCGCCAGCAGCCGAATCAGGGGTGGGGAGACCCAGTACTTC.